This T cell receptor beta chain was identified during a study of radiotherapy plus CTLA-4 blockade in lung cancer. At the level of the study: Approximately 18% of patients responded objectively, and about 30% achieved disease control.

CDR1 MGHDK and CDR2 SYGVNS come from the germline V gene. CDR3 length: 14 residues. The V and J ends lost 3 bases and 7 bases, in that order; junction bases with no gene match: 6. Study-wide results and limits: Expansion in blood of tumor-derived TCR clones was seen after radiotherapy plus ipilimumab. It was early blood T cell clone dynamics, with interferon-beta, that reportedly best predicted response.

To note about this clone: Its antigen is not identified.

Clones were sequenced by immunoSEQ multiplex PCR, and TCRdb holds only the in-frame ones, with some missing. The data hold 65,000 to 95,000 clones, with roughly 84% observed a single time. In chemo-refractory metastatic non-small-cell lung cancer, patients got ipilimumab CTLA-4 blockade together with focal radiation. V gene TRBV25-1 combines with J gene TRBJ1-5; TRBD1 matches 7 bases. The receptor comes from a human donor with non-small cell lung cancer that progressed on radiotherapy plus ipilimumab. Sequencing used peripheral blood, obtained from a patient treated with radiotherapy plus ipilimumab. The CDR3 sequence: CASSETGFGQPQHF. The CDR3 region has the DNA TGTGCCAGCAGTGAGACAGGGTTTGGGCAGCCCCAGCATTTT.